The 12 T cell receptor beta chains below were found in one sample sequenced in a study of T-cell memory formation after mild COVID-19. Via MiXCR, TCRdb re-called the 5' RACE reads, giving one row per CDR3 protein. Among approximately 190,000 distinct CDR3 sequences listed, about 16% were seen once. Source material: PBMCs or a T cell subset sorted from them (not recorded which). Receptors were obtained from an adult woman who had mild COVID-19 (a few samples of this study predate the infection). Cell type and time point are not known.

The V call is TRBV7-2, the J call TRBJ1-2, with D maybe TRBD1 (6 bases). CDR1 is SGHTA and CDR2 is FQGNSA in the germline V gene. V lost 4 bases to trimming and J lost 4 bases, with 19 bases between them. The CDR3 has 16 residues. CDR3 residues: CASSSGFGGAVYGYTF. CDR3 sequence (DNA): TGTGCCAGCAGCTCCGGTTTCGGGGGCGCGGTCTATGGCTACACCTTC.

This clonotype was detected only a few times. The chain carries TRBV6-2 or TRBV6-3 and TRBJ2-3; D is ambiguous. The CDR3 loop spans 14 amino acids. The germline V gene encodes CDR1 MNHEY and CDR2 SVGEGT. V lost 0 bases, J lost 3 bases, and 7 bases lay in between. The CDR3 sequence is CASSYSATTDTQYF. In DNA form, the CDR3 reads TGTGCCAGCAGTTACTCAGCGACAACAGATACGCAGTATTTT.

In its sample, this clonotype was seen a few times. The chain couples TRBV10-3 to TRBJ2-7; no reliable D call. CDR3 length equals 12 residues. V shed 0 bases and J shed 9 bases, with 9 bases lying between them. Germline V gene sequence: CDR1 ENHRY, CDR2 SYGVKD. The CDR3 region has the DNA TGTGCCATCAGTGAGTCAGAGTCTTGGCAGTACTTC. Encoded protein: CAISESESWQYF.

V gene TRBV6-6 combines with J gene TRBJ1-1, with 7 positions matching TRBD1. This CDR3 has 14 amino acids. V lost 6 bases to trimming and J lost 1 base; unmatched junction nucleotides: 5. The germline V gene encodes CDR1 MNHNY and CDR2 SVGAGI (reference sequence). The CDR3 protein is CASRGDSRNTEAFF. Here the CDR3 DNA reads TGTGCCAGCAGGGGGGACAGCCGGAACACTGAAGCTTTCTTT.

V and J are TRBV7-9 and TRBJ2-3; 7 bases are shared with TRBD2. The germline V gene has CDR1 SEHNR and CDR2 FQNEAQ (reference sequence). The CDR3 sequence is 15 residues long. Losses at the gene ends were 4 bases for V and 3 bases for J; bases not matched to a gene: 7. Here the CDR3 DNA reads TGTGCCAGCAGCTCCTGGACTAGTAGAACAGATACGCAGTATTTT. Encoded protein: CASSSWTSRTDTQYF. Filled out from reference TRBV7-9 and TRBJ2-3, the complete variable domain reads DTGVSQNPRHKITKRGQNVTFRCDPISEHNRLYWYRQTLGQGPEFLTYFQNEAQLEKSRLLSDRFSAERPKGSFSTLEIQRTEQGDSAMYLCASSSWTSRTDTQYFGPGTRLTVL.

This chain uses TRBV14 with TRBJ1-1; 7 positions match TRBD1. The length of the CDR3 is 14 residues. V shed 4 bases and J 4 bases; nucleotides not matched to a gene: 6. Per the germline V gene, CDR1 is SGHDN and CDR2 is FVKESK. The CDR3 protein is CASSRAQGITEAFF. CDR3 DNA: TGTGCCAGCAGCCGGGCACAGGGGATCACTGAAGCTTTCTTT.

This clonotype was found a few times. The chain combines TRBV14 with TRBJ2-3, with a weak D call TRBD1 (5 bases). Germline V gene data show CDR1 as SGHDN and CDR2 as FVKESK. This CDR3 has 14 amino acids. The V end was cut by 4 bases, the J end by 2 bases, with 10 bases between. Here the CDR3 reads CASSPETVTDTQYF. CDR3 nucleotide sequence: TGTGCCAGCAGCCCAGAGACAGTCACAGATACGCAGTATTTT.

In this sample, this clonotype turned up a few times. V gene TRBV27 combines with J gene TRBJ2-7, with 9 nucleotides matching TRBD2. Germline values: CDR1 MNHEY, CDR2 SMNVEV (reference sequence). V shed 2 bases, J shed 2 bases, and the junction held 4 bases outside the gene matches. This CDR3 spans 15 amino acids. Written as DNA, the CDR3 is TGTGCCAGCAGTTTAAAGCGGGGGGTTCCCTACGAGCAGTACTTC. It translates to CASSLKRGVPYEQYF.

In its sample, this clonotype was seen a few times. V and J are TRBV5-1 and TRBJ1-2; no clear D. Trimming took off 0 bases at V and 3 bases at J, with 6 bases between the two ends. CDR1 and CDR2 from the germline V gene are SGHRS and YFSETQ. This CDR3 has 13 residues. The CDR3 DNA reads TGCGCCAGCAGCTTGGTTGGGGACTATGGCTACACCTTC. This sequence encodes CASSLVGDYGYTF.

V and J are TRBV25-1 and TRBJ2-7; perhaps TRBD1 as D (6 bases). The CDR3 length is 14 residues. Trimming cost V 5 bases and J 2 bases, with 13 bases left between them. Germline CDR1 is MGHDK and CDR2 is SYGVNS. CDR3 protein: CASSRVGTTYEQYF. DNA of the CDR3: TGTGCCAGCAGTAGAGTAGGGACAACCTACGAGCAGTACTTC.

This clonotype was detected only a few times. The gene calls are TRBV5-1 and TRBJ1-2, with D possibly being TRBD1 (5 bases). The CDR3 is 12 residues long. CDR1 is SGHRS, CDR2 YFSETQ, per germline. V was clipped by 0 bases and J by 8 bases, with 8 bases between them. The CDR3, as DNA: TGCGCCAGCAGCTTGGACAGGCAAGGCTACACCTTC. Translation: CASSLDRQGYTF.

The rearrangement joins TRBV29-1 to TRBJ1-6, with 8 nucleotides matching TRBD1. The CDR3 spans 16 residues. Germline CDR1 reads SQVTM; CDR2 reads ANQGSEA. After removal of 6 bases from V and 0 bases from J, the junction contained 7 bases not matched to a gene. CDR3 residues: CSVGQGNSSYNSPLHF. The CDR3 bases are TGCAGCGTAGGACAGGGAAATTCCTCCTATAATTCACCCCTCCACTTT.